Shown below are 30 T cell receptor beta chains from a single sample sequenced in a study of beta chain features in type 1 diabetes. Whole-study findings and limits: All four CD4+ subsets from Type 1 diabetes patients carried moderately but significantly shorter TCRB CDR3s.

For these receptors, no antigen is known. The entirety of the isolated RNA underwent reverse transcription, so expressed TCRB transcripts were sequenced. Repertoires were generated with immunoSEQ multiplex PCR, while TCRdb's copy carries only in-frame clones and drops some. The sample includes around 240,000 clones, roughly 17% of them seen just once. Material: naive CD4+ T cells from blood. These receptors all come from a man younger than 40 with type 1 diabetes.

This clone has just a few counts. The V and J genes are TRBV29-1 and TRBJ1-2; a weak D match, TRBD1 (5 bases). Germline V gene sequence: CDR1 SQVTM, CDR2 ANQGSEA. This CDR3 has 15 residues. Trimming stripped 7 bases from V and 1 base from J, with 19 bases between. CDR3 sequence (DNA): TGCAGCGCCTTGGGACTCCAGGAGAATAACTATGGCTACACCTTC. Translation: CSALGLQENNYGYTF. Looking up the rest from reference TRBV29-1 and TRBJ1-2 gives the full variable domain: SAVISQKPSRDICQRGTSLTIQCQVDSQVTMMFWYRQQPGQSLTLIATANQGSEATYESGFVIDKFPISRPNLTFSTLTVSNMSPEDSSIYLCSALGLQENNYGYTFGSGTRLTVV.

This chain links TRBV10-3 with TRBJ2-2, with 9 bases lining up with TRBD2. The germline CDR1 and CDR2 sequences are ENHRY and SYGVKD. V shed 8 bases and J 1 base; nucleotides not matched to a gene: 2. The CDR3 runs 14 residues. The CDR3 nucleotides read TGTGCCATCCAGACTAGCGGGAACACCGGGGAGCTGTTTTTT. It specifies CAIQTSGNTGELFF.

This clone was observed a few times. The CDR3 nucleotides read TGCGCCAGCAGCCGCAGCGGGAATTCACACAATGAGCAGTTCTTC. As protein: CASSRSGNSHNEQFF. The chain employs TRBV5-1 and TRBJ2-1, with TRBD2 matching 7 bases. Germline lookup yields CDR1 SGHRS and CDR2 YFSETQ. Trimming cost V 4 bases and J 5 bases; bases outside gene matches: 9. The CDR3 sequence is 15 residues long. The full variable domain, its missing parts supplied by reference TRBV5-1 and TRBJ2-1, is KAGVTQTPRYLIKTRGQQVTLSCSPISGHRSVSWYQQTPGQGLQFLFEYFSETQRNKGNFPGRFSGRQFSNSRSEMNVSTLELGDSALYLCASSRSGNSHNEQFFGPGTRLTVL.

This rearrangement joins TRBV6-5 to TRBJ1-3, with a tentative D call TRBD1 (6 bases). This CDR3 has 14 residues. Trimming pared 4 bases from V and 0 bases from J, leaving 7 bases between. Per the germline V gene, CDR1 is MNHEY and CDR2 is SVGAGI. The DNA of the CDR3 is TGTGCCAGCAGTTCGACAGGCTCTGGAAACACCATATATTTT. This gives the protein CASSSTGSGNTIYF.

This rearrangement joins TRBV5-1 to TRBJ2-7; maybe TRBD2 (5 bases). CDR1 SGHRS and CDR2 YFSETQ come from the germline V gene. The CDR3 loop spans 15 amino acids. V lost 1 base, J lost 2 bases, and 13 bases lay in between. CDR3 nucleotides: TGCGCCAGCAGCTTGAACCCTGAAGCGGCCTACGAGCAGTACTTC. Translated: CASSLNPEAAYEQYF.

CDR3 region: CASSFGTHQETQYF. The CDR3 DNA reads TGTGCCAGCAGCTTCGGGACGCACCAAGAGACCCAGTACTTC. The chain has TRBV7-3 and TRBJ2-5, with D perhaps matching TRBD1 or TRBD2 (5 bases each). Trimming removed 3 bases at V and 0 bases at J, with 8 bases between. CDR1 and CDR2 from the germline V gene are SGHTA and FQGTGA. The CDR3 is 14 amino acids.

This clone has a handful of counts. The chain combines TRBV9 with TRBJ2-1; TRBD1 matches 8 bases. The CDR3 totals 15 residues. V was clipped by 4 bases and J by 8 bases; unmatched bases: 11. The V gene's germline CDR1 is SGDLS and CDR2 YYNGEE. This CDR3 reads CASSMTGQGAHEQFF. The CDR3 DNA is TGTGCCAGCAGCATGACGGGTCAGGGGGCGCATGAGCAGTTCTTC.

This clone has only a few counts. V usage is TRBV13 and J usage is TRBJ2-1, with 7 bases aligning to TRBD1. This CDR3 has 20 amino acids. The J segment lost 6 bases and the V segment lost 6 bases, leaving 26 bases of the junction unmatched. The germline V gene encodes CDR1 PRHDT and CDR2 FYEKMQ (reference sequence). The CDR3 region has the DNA TGTGCCAGCAGGCAACAGGGACCGACAGGGTTGGGTAATACAGGCAATGAGCAGTTCTTC. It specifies CASRQQGPTGLGNTGNEQFF.

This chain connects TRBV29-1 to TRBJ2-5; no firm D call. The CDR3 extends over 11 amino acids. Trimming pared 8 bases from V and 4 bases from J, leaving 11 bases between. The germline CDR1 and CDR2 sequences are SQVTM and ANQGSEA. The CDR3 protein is CSPYSRETQYF. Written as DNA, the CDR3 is TGCAGCCCATACTCAAGAGAGACCCAGTACTTC.

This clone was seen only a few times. CDR3 amino acids: CAISEEVISQFF. The CDR3 DNA follows: TGTGCCATCAGTGAGGAGGTGATAAGTCAGTTCTTC. This chain connects TRBV10-3 to TRBJ2-1; D is undetermined. V lost 2 bases and J lost 13, with 12 bases in between. Germline V CDR1 and CDR2: ENHRY, SYGVKD. The CDR3 length is 12 residues.

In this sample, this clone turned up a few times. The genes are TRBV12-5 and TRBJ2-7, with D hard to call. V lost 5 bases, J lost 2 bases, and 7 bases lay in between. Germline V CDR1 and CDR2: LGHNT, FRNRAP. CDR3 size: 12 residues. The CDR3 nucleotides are TGTGCTAGTGGTAGATCAACCTACGAGCAGTACTTC. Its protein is CASGRSTYEQYF.

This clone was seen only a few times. CDR3 coding DNA: TGTGCCACCAGCAGAGATCTCGAGGGCCCCACAGATACGCAGTATTTT. Amino acids: CATSRDLEGPTDTQYF. The V call is TRBV15, the J call TRBJ2-3, with D possibly TRBD2 on 5 matching bases. V dropped 0 bases and J dropped 2 bases, with 12 bases sitting between them. The germline CDR1 and CDR2 sequences are LNHNV and YYDKDF (reference sequence). The CDR3 spans 16 residues.

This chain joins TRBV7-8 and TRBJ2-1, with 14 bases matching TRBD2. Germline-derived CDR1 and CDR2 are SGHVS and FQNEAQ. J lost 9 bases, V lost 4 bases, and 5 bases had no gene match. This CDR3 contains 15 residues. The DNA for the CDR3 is TGTGCCAGCAGCTCGGGACTAGCGGGAGATCTTGAGCAGTTCTTC. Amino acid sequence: CASSSGLAGDLEQFF.

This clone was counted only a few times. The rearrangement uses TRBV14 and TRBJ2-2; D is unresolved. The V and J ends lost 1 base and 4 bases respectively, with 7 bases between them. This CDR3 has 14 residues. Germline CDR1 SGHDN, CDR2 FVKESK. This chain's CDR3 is CASSQVAFTGELFF. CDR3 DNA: TGTGCCAGCAGCCAAGTTGCGTTCACCGGGGAGCTGTTTTTT.

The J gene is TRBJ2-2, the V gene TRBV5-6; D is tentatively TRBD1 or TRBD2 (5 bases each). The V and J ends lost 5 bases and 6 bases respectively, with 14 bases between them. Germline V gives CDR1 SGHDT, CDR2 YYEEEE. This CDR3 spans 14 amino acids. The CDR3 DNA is TGTGCCAGCAGAATCTCCTTGGGGGCCGGGGAGCTGTTTTTT. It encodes CASRISLGAGELFF.

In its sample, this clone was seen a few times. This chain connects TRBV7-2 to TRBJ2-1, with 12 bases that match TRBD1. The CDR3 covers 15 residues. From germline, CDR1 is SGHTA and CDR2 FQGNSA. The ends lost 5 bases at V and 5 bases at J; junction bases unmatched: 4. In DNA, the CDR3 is TGTGCCAGCAGCCCGGGACAGGGGGCGAACAATGAGCAGTTCTTC. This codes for CASSPGQGANNEQFF.

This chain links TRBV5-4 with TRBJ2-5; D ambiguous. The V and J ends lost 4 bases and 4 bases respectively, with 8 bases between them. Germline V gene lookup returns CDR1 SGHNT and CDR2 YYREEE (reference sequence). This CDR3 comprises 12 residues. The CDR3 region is CASSPIGETQYF. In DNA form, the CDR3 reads TGTGCCAGCAGCCCCATCGGAGAGACCCAGTACTTC.

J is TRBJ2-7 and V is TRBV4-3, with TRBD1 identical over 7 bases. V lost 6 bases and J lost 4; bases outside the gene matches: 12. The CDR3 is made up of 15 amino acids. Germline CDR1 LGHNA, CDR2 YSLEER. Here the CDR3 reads CASSQRTGDGYEQYF. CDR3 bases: TGCGCCAGCAGTCAACGAACAGGGGACGGATACGAGCAGTACTTC.

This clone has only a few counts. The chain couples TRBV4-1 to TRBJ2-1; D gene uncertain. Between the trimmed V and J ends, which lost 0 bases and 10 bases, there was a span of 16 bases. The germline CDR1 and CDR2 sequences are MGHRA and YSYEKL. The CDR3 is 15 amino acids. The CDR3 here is CASSQDTFGYLEQFF. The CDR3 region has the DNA TGCGCCAGCAGCCAAGATACCTTTGGGTATCTAGAGCAGTTCTTC.

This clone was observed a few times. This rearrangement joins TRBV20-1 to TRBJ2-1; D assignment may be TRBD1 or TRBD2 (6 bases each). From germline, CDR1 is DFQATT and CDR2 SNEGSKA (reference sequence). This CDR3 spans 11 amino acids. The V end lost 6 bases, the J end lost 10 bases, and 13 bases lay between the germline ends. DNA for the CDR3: TGCAGTGCCACCCACGGGGGCGAGCAGTTCTTC. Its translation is CSATHGGEQFF.

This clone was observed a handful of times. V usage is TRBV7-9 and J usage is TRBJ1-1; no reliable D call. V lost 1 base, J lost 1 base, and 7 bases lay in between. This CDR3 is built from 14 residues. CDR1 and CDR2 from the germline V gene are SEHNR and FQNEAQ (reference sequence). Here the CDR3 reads CASSLERWNTEAFF. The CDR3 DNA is TGTGCCAGCAGCTTAGAAAGGTGGAACACTGAAGCTTTCTTT. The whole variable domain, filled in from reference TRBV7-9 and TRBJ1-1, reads DTGVSQNPRHKITKRGQNVTFRCDPISEHNRLYWYRQTLGQGPEFLTYFQNEAQLEKSRLLSDRFSAERPKGSFSTLEIQRTEQGDSAMYLCASSLERWNTEAFFGQGTRLTVV.

For the CDR3, the DNA is TGTGCCAGCAGCGTAGAGCTGGGGGCGCGGACCCAGTACTTC. Encoded protein: CASSVELGARTQYF. This chain uses TRBV9 with TRBJ2-5, with D tentatively TRBD1 (6 bases). V dropped 0 bases and J dropped 7 bases, with 13 bases sitting between them. This CDR3 has 14 residues. The V gene's germline CDR1 is SGDLS and CDR2 YYNGEE.

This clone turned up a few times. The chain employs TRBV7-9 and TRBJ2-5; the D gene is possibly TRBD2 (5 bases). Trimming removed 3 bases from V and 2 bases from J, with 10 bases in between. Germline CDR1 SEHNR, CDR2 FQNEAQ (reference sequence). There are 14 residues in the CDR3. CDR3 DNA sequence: TGTGCCAGCAGCTTGTCGGGAAGACAAGAGACCCAGTACTTC. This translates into CASSLSGRQETQYF. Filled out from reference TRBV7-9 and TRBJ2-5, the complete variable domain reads DTGVSQNPRHKITKRGQNVTFRCDPISEHNRLYWYRQTLGQGPEFLTYFQNEAQLEKSRLLSDRFSAERPKGSFSTLEIQRTEQGDSAMYLCASSLSGRQETQYFGPGTRLLVL.

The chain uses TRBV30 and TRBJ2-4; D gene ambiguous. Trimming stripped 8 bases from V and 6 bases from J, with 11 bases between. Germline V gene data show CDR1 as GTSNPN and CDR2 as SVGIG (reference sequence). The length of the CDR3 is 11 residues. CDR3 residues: CAGQTRNIQYF. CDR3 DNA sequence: TGTGCCGGTCAAACAAGAAACATTCAGTACTTC.

CDR3 residues: CASSAGGTDTQYF. CDR3 nucleotides: TGTGCCAGCAGCGCAGGGGGCACAGATACGCAGTATTTT. The gene calls are TRBV9 and TRBJ2-3; TRBD1 might be the D (6 bases). This CDR3 contains 13 residues. V shed 3 bases and J shed 1 base, with 6 bases lying between them. Germline assignment: CDR1 SGDLS and CDR2 YYNGEE.

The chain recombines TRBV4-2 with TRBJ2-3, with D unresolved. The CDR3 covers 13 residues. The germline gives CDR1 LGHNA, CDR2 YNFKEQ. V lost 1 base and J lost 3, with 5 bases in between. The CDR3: CASSQGFTDTQYF. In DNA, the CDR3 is TGTGCCAGCAGCCAAGGTTTTACAGATACGCAGTATTTT.

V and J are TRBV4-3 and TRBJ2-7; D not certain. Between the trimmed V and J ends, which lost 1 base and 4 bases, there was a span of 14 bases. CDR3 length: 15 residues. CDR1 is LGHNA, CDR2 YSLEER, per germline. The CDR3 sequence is CASSQVGRRSYEQYF. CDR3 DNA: TGCGCCAGCAGCCAAGTAGGGCGGCGATCGTACGAGCAGTACTTC.

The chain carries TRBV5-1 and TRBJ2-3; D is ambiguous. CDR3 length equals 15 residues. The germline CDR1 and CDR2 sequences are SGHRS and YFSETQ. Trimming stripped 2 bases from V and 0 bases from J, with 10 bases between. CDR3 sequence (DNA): TGCGCCAGCAGCTTAATTCCCACCAGCACAGATACGCAGTATTTT. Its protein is CASSLIPTSTDTQYF. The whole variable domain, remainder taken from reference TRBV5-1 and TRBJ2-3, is KAGVTQTPRYLIKTRGQQVTLSCSPISGHRSVSWYQQTPGQGLQFLFEYFSETQRNKGNFPGRFSGRQFSNSRSEMNVSTLELGDSALYLCASSLIPTSTDTQYFGPGTRLTVL.

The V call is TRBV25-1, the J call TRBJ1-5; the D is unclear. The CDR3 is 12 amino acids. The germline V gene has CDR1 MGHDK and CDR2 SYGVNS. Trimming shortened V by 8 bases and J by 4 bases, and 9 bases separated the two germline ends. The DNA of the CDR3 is TGTGCCAGCGGATACAGTAATCAGCCCCAGCATTTT. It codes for CASGYSNQPQHF.

The CDR3 DNA reads as TGCGCCAGCAGCCGCCTAGCGGGAGGGTCGGTGAATGAGCAGTTCTTC. Protein sequence: CASSRLAGGSVNEQFF. The V call is TRBV4-1, the J call TRBJ2-1; 12 bases are shared with TRBD2. V was clipped by 4 bases and J by 7 bases; unmatched bases: 8. This CDR3 region has 16 residues. Germline V gene sequence: CDR1 MGHRA, CDR2 YSYEKL.